What follows are 9 T cell receptor beta chains derived from one specimen sequenced in a study of cytomegalovirus exposure and HLA in healthy donors. Primers for the PCR totalled 60 Vbeta and 13 Jbeta. The assay was immunoSEQ multiplex PCR, and TCRdb's table has in-frame clones only and misses some. The sample yields approximately 190,000 clones, approximately 88% seen once. The sequencing input was PBMCs. Receptors originate from a boy under 18 in good health and CMV-seronegative.

The DNA for the CDR3 is TGTGCCAGCAGCACGGTATTGGGCAGAGTCTCTGGAAACACCATATATTTT. Amino acids: CASSTVLGRVSGNTIYF. The chain uses TRBV7-9 and TRBJ1-3; no definite D call. This CDR3 is built from 17 residues. V shed 5 bases and J shed 0 bases, with 17 bases lying between them. Germline loops: CDR1 SEHNR, CDR2 FQNEAQ (reference sequence).

V is TRBV19 and J is TRBJ1-1; D is unresolved. Germline loops: CDR1 LNHDA, CDR2 SQIVND (reference sequence). The CDR3 has 12 residues. V was clipped by 1 base and J by 7 bases, with 7 bases between them. The CDR3 bases are TGTGCCAGTAGTATAGGAGGGAATGAAGCTTTCTTT. Amino acids: CASSIGGNEAFF.

There are a few counts of this clone. The chain employs TRBV5-4 and TRBJ1-1; tentatively, D is TRBD1 (5 bases). From germline, CDR1 is SGHNT and CDR2 YYREEE (reference sequence). The germline V and J ends were trimmed by 2 bases and 6 bases, with 20 bases remaining between them. CDR3 length: 16 residues. The CDR3 coding sequence is TGTGCCAGCAGCTTTGGCGGTAGGGCAGGGTACGCTGAAGCTTTCTTT. Residues: CASSFGGRAGYAEAFF.

The chain has TRBV5-8 and TRBJ2-5; a possible D gene is TRBD2 (5 bases). Per germline, CDR1 SGHTS and CDR2 YDEGEE. Deletions cut 1 base from V and 3 bases from J, with 13 bases between. This CDR3 region has 15 residues. For the CDR3, the DNA is TGTGCCAGCAGCTTGTCGCCTAGCTCGAAAGAGACCCAGTACTTC. This translates into CASSLSPSSKETQYF.

The V call is TRBV11-2, the J call TRBJ2-7; TRBD2 aligns across 7 bases. V lost 0 bases, J lost 4 bases, and 15 bases stayed unmatched. CDR1 is SGHAT, CDR2 FQNNGV, per germline. The CDR3 contains 18 residues. The CDR3 spells CASSLDLFQGGSGYEQYF. The CDR3, as DNA: TGTGCCAGCAGCTTAGACCTATTCCAGGGCGGGAGTGGGTACGAGCAGTACTTC.

J is TRBJ1-1 and V is TRBV5-1; 7 bases map to TRBD1. Per germline, CDR1 SGHRS and CDR2 YFSETQ. The CDR3 covers 15 residues. After removal of 3 bases from V and 6 bases from J, the junction contained 11 bases not matched to a gene. The CDR3, as DNA: TGCGCCAGCAGCTGGAGGGTGACAGGGAGGCCTGAAGCTTTCTTT. This gives the protein CASSWRVTGRPEAFF.

The V call is TRBV5-1, the J call TRBJ1-1; D unclear. CDR1 SGHRS and CDR2 YFSETQ come from the germline V gene. V was trimmed by 0 bases and J by 1 base, leaving 7 bases between them. CDR3 length: 14 amino acids. Here the CDR3 DNA reads TGCGCCAGCAGCTTGGGACGGAGGAACACTGAAGCTTTCTTT. Translation gives CASSLGRRNTEAFF.

The rearrangement joins TRBV7-2 to TRBJ2-1; the match to TRBD2 covers 8 bases. Unmatched junction bases numbered 21, after V lost 6 bases and J lost 5 bases. The CDR3 is 19 residues long. The germline CDR1 and CDR2 sequences are SGHTA and FQGNSA. CDR3 loop: CASRLLGSGIWSTNNEQFF. In DNA form, the CDR3 reads TGTGCCAGCAGGTTACTCGGTAGCGGGATATGGAGTACGAACAATGAGCAGTTCTTC.

This chain joins TRBV27 and TRBJ1-5; D ambiguous. In germline, CDR1 is MNHEY, CDR2 SMNVEV (reference sequence). This CDR3 is built from 13 residues. Trimming left V 2 bases short and J 2 bases short, with 4 bases between. The CDR3 DNA reads as TGTGCCAGCAGTTTACAGGGCAATCAGCCCCAGCATTTT. It is translated as CASSLQGNQPQHF.